A selection of T cell receptor beta chains follows, all from one sample in a study of blood T cells in healthy people across ages. TCRdb processed the 5' RACE reads anew with MiXCR; each CDR3 protein has one entry. The data show over 1,500,000 distinct CDR3 sequences, roughly 49% seen once. Sequenced material: blood. The receptors originated from a woman aged 35 to 49 in good health. Both conserved end residues are part of each CDR3. The D gene is left open where the match is weak. Expanded clones get a size class; other rows say once, few or many, or leave the size out.

j_call d_call clone_size v_call cdr3_nt cdr3_aa
TRBJ2-1 NA NA TRBV5-1 TGCGCCAGCAGCTTAATCCCCTCAACGAATGAGCAGTTCTTC CASSLIPSTNEQFF
TRBJ2-2 NA NA TRBV24-1 TGTGCCACCAGTGATCCCCCCGGGACCGGGGTGGACACCGGGGAGCTGTTTTTT CATSDPPGTGVDTGELFF
TRBJ2-3 NA NA TRBV27 TGTGCCAGCAGTAATAATCCTAGCCGCGGTACGCAGTATTTT CASSNNPSRGTQYF
TRBJ2-7 TRBD1 NA TRBV10-1 TGCGCCAGCAGTGAAGGGACAGTAGTCCACGAGCAGTACTTC CASSEGTVVHEQYF
TRBJ1-1 TRBD1 NA TRBV7-9 TGTGCCAGCAGCTTAGGTACAGGGGACCTTGAAGCTTTCTTT CASSLGTGDLEAFF
TRBJ2-4 TRBD2 few TRBV7-2 TGTGCCAGCAGCCCCAGCGGGGATAGTAAAAACATTCAGTACTTC CASSPSGDSKNIQYF
TRBJ2-7 TRBD1 NA TRBV20-1 TGCAGTGCTAGAAAATTGACAGGGACCGAGCAGTACTTC CSARKLTGTEQYF
TRBJ2-3 TRBD2 few TRBV10-3 TGTGCCATCAGTTCGATAGCGGGGGACGACACAGATACGCAGTATTTT CAISSIAGDDTDTQYF
TRBJ1-6 NA NA TRBV20-1 TGCAGTGCTAGGGACATCGTCCCGAATTCACCCCTCCACTTT CSARDIVPNSPLHF
TRBJ1-5 NA NA TRBV10-1 TGCGCCAGCAGTGAGTCGATTGGGCTTAGCAATCAGCCCCAGCATTTT CASSESIGLSNQPQHF
TRBJ2-5 NA NA TRBV20-1 TGCAGTGCCTCAATTCGGGGCAACAGAGAGACCCAGTACTTC CSASIRGNRETQYF
TRBJ2-5 NA NA TRBV4-1 TGCGCCAGCAGCCAAGCCCTAGACCAAGAGACCCAGTACTTC CASSQALDQETQYF
TRBJ2-3 NA NA TRBV5-8 TGTGCCAGCAGCTTATGGCAAGACACAGATACGCAGTATTTT CASSLWQDTDTQYF
TRBJ1-2 NA NA TRBV4-3 TGCGCCAGCAGCCAGGGCGGGGCGGGCTACACCTTC CASSQGGAGYTF
TRBJ2-1 NA NA TRBV27 TGTGCCAGCACGGGACTCCCCTCCACCTCCAATGAGCAGTTCTTC CASTGLPSTSNEQFF
TRBJ2-1 TRBD1 NA TRBV3-1 TGTGCCAGCAGCTACCACGGGACAGGGCCCTACAATGAGCAGTTCTTC CASSYHGTGPYNEQFF
TRBJ2-3 NA NA TRBV7-2 TGTGCCAGCAGGGGGGTTTTCACAGATACGCAGTATTTT CASRGVFTDTQYF
TRBJ1-5 NA NA TRBV5-1 TGCGCCAGCAGCGGCTACAGGGACTTGACTCAGCCCCAGCATTTT CASSGYRDLTQPQHF
TRBJ2-6 NA few TRBV20-1 TGCAGTACCGGGCGGTCTGGGGCCAACGTCCTGACTTTC CSTGRSGANVLTF
TRBJ2-1 TRBD1 few TRBV27 TGTGCCAGCAGTTTGGGACAGCGATTCTACAATGAGCAGTTCTTC CASSLGQRFYNEQFF
TRBJ2-4 TRBD2 NA TRBV7-2 TGTGCCAGCAGCTTTGGGACTAGCGGGGACAAAAACATTCAGTACTTC CASSFGTSGDKNIQYF
TRBJ2-3 NA NA TRBV20-1 TGCAGTGCTAGAGAAACAACTAGCACAGATACGCAGTATTTT CSARETTSTDTQYF
TRBJ2-5 NA NA TRBV13 TGTGCCAGCAGCTCCCAGCAAGAGACCCAGTACTTC CASSSQQETQYF
TRBJ1-5 NA few TRBV29-1 TGCAGCGTTGAAGAATCAGGGGTCGGCAATCAGCCCCAGCATTTT CSVEESGVGNQPQHF
TRBJ1-4 NA NA TRBV6-6 TGTGCCAGCAGGGCAGGGTTTGAAAAACTGTTTTTT CASRAGFEKLFF
TRBJ2-3 NA NA TRBV5-1 TGCGCCAGCAGCTCCGGGGGGCACTCAGATACGCAGTATTTT CASSSGGHSDTQYF
TRBJ2-3 TRBD1 NA TRBV5-1 TGCGCCAGCAGCTTGCCCGGCGGACAGGGTACAGATACGCAGTATTTT CASSLPGGQGTDTQYF
TRBJ2-5 TRBD2 NA TRBV7-9 TGTGCCAGCAGCCCACGACTAGCGGGGATTGAAGAGACCCAGTACTTC CASSPRLAGIEETQYF
TRBJ2-3 NA NA TRBV5-1 TGCGCCAGCAGGGACACCGACCTCACAGATACGCAGTATTTT CASRDTDLTDTQYF
TRBJ2-3 TRBD1 few TRBV6-5 TGTGCCAGCAGGGGACAGACCGGGACGCAGTATTTT CASRGQTGTQYF
TRBJ2-3 NA once TRBV5-1 TGCGCCAGCAGCGGCACAGATGCGCAGTATTTT CASSGTDAQYF
TRBJ1-5 TRBD1 once TRBV6-1 TGTGCCAGCCGCCCTGTCCCCGGACAGGGGAACCAGCCCCAGCATTTT CASRPVPGQGNQPQHF
TRBJ2-1 TRBD1 once TRBV10-3 TGTGCCAACCGGGACAGGGAAGGGAATGAGCAGTTCTTC CANRDREGNEQFF
TRBJ1-5 TRBD1 NA TRBV6-2/TRBV6-3 TGTGCCAGCAGTTACATCGACAGGGGTCAGCCCCAGCATTTT CASSYIDRGQPQHF
TRBJ1-2 NA NA TRBV14 TGTGCCAGCAGCCAGTCCGGTGGGGCCGGCGGCTACACCTTC CASSQSGGAGGYTF
TRBJ2-6 NA few TRBV4-3 TGCGCCAGCAGCCAAGGGGGAGGATCCCGCTCTGGGGCCAACGTCCTGACTTTC CASSQGGGSRSGANVLTF
TRBJ2-5 NA NA TRBV7-2 TGTGCCAGCAGCCCATGGGACACCAAAAACATCCAGTACTTC CASSPWDTKNIQYF
TRBJ1-2 NA NA TRBV6-1 TGTGCCAGCAGTGAAGTCGGAACCTTCTCCTATGGCTACACCTTC CASSEVGTFSYGYTF